This T cell receptor beta chain is from a study of T cell responses to AZD1222 COVID-19 vaccine. Per germline, CDR1 SNHLY and CDR2 FYNNEI. The CDR3 consists of 15 residues. The V end lost 2 bases, the J end lost 8 bases, and 15 bases lay between the germline ends. Method: immunoSEQ multiplex PCR; TCRdb's copy keeps in-frame clones and lacks some. The sample holds about 140,000 clones, approximately 90% seen once. This receptor was obtained from an adult who received the AZD1222 COVID-19 vaccine. Sequences were derived from peripheral blood, sampled 28 days after the second AZD1222 dose. V is TRBV2 and J is TRBJ1-4, with D possibly matching TRBD1 (5 bases). CDR3 residues: CASSEQGPMVEKLFF. The CDR3 region has the DNA TGTGCCAGCAGTGAACAGGGTCCCATGGTCGAAAAACTGTTTTTT.